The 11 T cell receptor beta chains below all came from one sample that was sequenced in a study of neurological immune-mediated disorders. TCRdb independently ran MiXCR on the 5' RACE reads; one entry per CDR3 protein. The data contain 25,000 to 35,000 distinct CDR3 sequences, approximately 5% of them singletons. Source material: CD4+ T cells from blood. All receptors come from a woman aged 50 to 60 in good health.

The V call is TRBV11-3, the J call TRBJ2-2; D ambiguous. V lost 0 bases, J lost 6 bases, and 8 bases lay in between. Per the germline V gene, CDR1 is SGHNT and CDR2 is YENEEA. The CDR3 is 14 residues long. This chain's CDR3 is CASSLDSMAGELFF. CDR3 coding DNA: TGTGCCAGCAGCTTAGATAGCATGGCCGGGGAGCTGTTTTTT.

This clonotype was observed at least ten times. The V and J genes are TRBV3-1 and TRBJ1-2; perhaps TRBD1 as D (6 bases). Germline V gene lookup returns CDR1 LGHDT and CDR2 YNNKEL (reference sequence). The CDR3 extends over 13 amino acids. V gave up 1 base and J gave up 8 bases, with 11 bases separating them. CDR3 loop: CASSQGTVGGYTF. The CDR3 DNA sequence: TGTGCCAGCAGCCAAGGGACAGTGGGCGGCTACACCTTC. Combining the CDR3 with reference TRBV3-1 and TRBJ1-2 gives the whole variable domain DTAVSQTPKYLVTQMGNDKSIKCEQNLGHDTMYWYKQDSKKFLKIMFSYNNKELIINETVPNRFSPKSPDKAHLNLHINSLELGDSAVYFCASSQGTVGGYTFGSGTRLTVV.

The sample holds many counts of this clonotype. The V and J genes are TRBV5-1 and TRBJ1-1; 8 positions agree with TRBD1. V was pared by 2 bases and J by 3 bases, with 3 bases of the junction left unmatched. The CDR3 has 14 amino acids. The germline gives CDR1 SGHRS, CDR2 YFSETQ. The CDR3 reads CASSFQGADTEAFF. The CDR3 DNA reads TGCGCCAGCAGCTTCCAGGGGGCGGACACTGAAGCTTTCTTT.

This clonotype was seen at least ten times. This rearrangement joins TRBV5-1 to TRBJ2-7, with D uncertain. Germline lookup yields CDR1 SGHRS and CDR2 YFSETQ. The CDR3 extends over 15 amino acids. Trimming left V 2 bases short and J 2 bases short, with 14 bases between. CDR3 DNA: TGCGCCAGCAGCTTCAATTTGGGTACGACCTACGAGCAGTACTTC. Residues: CASSFNLGTTYEQYF.

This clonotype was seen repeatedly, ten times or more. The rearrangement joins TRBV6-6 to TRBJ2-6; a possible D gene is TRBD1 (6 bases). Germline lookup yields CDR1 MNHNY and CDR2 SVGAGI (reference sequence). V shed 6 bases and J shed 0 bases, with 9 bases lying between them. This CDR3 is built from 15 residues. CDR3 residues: CASRTGNSGANVLTF. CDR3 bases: TGTGCCAGCAGAACAGGGAACTCTGGGGCCAACGTCCTGACTTTC.

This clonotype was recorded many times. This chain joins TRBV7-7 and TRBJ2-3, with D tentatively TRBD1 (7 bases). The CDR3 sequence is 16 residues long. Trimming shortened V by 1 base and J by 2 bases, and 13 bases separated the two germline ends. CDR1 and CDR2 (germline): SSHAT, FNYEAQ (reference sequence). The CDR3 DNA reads TGTGCCAGCAGCTTAGGCAGGGGGGACCTCACAGATACGCAGTATTTT. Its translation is CASSLGRGDLTDTQYF.

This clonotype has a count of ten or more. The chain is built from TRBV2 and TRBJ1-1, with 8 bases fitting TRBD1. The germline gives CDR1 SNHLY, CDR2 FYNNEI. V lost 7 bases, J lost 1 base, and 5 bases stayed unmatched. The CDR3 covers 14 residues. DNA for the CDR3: TGTGCCAGCATGGCAGGGGGCCAGAACACTGAAGCTTTCTTT. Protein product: CASMAGGQNTEAFF.

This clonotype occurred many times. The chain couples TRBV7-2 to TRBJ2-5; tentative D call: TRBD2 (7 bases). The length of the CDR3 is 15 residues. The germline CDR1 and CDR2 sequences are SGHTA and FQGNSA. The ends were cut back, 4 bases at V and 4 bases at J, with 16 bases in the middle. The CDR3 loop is CASSSIGGAVETQYF. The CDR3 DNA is TGTGCCAGCAGCTCAATAGGGGGGGCCGTAGAGACCCAGTACTTC.

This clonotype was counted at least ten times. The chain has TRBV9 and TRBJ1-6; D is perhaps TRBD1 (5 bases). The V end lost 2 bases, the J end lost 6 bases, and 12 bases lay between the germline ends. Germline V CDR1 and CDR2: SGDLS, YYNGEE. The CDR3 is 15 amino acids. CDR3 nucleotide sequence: TGTGCCAGCAGCGTGGGGGGAAAAGCTAATTCACCCCTCCACTTT. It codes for CASSVGGKANSPLHF.

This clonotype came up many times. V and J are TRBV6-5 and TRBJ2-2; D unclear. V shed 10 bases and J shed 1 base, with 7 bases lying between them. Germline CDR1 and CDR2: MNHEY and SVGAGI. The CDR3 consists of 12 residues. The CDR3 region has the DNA TGTGCCACGACGGTGAACACCGGGGAGCTGTTTTTT. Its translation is CATTVNTGELFF.

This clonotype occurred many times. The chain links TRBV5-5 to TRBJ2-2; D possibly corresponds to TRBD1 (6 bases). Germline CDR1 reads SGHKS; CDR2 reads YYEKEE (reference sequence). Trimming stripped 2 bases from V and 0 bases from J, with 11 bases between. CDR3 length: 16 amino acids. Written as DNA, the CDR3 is TGTGCCAGCAGCTTCACCGGGACACCGAACACCGGGGAGCTGTTTTTT. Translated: CASSFTGTPNTGELFF.